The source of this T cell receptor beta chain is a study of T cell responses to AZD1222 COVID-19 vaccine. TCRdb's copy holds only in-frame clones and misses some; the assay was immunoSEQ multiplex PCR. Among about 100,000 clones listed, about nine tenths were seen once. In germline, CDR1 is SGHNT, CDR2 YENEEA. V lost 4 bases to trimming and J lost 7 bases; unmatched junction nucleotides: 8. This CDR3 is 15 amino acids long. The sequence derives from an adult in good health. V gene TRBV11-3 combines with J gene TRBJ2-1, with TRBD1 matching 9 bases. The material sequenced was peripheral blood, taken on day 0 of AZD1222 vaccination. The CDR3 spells CASSSDRGVRNEQFF. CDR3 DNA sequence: TGTGCCAGCAGCTCCGACAGGGGGGTGAGGAATGAGCAGTTCTTC.